This T cell receptor (beta chain) was recorded in a study of T cells in localized non-small cell lung cancer. The CDR3 is 14 residues long. Germline CDR1 and CDR2: SGHRS and YFSETQ. Unmatched junction bases numbered 7, after V lost 4 bases and J lost 4 bases. Libraries were prepared by immunoSEQ multiplex PCR; TCRdb keeps only in-frame clonotypes and omits some of them. The data show 65,000 to 90,000 clones, around 81% seen once. Whole-study results and caveats: Turning up in adjacent lung were a median about 56 of the top 100 tumor clones. Among the tissues sampled, uninvolved adjacent lung had the highest T cell clonality, above tumor. Higher T cell density in the blood was associated with longer overall survival, whereas higher adjacent-lung clonality associated with shorter survival. Investigators sequenced only a single tumor region, leaving heterogeneity possible.

Regarding this clone: Its antigen is unknown.

This receptor was taken from a man aged 40 to 70 with stage II squamous cell lung carcinoma. The chain joins TRBV5-1 to TRBJ2-7, with 8 bases lining up with TRBD2. The specimen comprised PBMCs, sampled before any cancer treatment. CDR3 amino acids: CASSPGGGEYEQYF. The CDR3 region has the DNA TGCGCCAGCAGCCCGGGGGGGGGCGAGTACGAGCAGTACTTC.